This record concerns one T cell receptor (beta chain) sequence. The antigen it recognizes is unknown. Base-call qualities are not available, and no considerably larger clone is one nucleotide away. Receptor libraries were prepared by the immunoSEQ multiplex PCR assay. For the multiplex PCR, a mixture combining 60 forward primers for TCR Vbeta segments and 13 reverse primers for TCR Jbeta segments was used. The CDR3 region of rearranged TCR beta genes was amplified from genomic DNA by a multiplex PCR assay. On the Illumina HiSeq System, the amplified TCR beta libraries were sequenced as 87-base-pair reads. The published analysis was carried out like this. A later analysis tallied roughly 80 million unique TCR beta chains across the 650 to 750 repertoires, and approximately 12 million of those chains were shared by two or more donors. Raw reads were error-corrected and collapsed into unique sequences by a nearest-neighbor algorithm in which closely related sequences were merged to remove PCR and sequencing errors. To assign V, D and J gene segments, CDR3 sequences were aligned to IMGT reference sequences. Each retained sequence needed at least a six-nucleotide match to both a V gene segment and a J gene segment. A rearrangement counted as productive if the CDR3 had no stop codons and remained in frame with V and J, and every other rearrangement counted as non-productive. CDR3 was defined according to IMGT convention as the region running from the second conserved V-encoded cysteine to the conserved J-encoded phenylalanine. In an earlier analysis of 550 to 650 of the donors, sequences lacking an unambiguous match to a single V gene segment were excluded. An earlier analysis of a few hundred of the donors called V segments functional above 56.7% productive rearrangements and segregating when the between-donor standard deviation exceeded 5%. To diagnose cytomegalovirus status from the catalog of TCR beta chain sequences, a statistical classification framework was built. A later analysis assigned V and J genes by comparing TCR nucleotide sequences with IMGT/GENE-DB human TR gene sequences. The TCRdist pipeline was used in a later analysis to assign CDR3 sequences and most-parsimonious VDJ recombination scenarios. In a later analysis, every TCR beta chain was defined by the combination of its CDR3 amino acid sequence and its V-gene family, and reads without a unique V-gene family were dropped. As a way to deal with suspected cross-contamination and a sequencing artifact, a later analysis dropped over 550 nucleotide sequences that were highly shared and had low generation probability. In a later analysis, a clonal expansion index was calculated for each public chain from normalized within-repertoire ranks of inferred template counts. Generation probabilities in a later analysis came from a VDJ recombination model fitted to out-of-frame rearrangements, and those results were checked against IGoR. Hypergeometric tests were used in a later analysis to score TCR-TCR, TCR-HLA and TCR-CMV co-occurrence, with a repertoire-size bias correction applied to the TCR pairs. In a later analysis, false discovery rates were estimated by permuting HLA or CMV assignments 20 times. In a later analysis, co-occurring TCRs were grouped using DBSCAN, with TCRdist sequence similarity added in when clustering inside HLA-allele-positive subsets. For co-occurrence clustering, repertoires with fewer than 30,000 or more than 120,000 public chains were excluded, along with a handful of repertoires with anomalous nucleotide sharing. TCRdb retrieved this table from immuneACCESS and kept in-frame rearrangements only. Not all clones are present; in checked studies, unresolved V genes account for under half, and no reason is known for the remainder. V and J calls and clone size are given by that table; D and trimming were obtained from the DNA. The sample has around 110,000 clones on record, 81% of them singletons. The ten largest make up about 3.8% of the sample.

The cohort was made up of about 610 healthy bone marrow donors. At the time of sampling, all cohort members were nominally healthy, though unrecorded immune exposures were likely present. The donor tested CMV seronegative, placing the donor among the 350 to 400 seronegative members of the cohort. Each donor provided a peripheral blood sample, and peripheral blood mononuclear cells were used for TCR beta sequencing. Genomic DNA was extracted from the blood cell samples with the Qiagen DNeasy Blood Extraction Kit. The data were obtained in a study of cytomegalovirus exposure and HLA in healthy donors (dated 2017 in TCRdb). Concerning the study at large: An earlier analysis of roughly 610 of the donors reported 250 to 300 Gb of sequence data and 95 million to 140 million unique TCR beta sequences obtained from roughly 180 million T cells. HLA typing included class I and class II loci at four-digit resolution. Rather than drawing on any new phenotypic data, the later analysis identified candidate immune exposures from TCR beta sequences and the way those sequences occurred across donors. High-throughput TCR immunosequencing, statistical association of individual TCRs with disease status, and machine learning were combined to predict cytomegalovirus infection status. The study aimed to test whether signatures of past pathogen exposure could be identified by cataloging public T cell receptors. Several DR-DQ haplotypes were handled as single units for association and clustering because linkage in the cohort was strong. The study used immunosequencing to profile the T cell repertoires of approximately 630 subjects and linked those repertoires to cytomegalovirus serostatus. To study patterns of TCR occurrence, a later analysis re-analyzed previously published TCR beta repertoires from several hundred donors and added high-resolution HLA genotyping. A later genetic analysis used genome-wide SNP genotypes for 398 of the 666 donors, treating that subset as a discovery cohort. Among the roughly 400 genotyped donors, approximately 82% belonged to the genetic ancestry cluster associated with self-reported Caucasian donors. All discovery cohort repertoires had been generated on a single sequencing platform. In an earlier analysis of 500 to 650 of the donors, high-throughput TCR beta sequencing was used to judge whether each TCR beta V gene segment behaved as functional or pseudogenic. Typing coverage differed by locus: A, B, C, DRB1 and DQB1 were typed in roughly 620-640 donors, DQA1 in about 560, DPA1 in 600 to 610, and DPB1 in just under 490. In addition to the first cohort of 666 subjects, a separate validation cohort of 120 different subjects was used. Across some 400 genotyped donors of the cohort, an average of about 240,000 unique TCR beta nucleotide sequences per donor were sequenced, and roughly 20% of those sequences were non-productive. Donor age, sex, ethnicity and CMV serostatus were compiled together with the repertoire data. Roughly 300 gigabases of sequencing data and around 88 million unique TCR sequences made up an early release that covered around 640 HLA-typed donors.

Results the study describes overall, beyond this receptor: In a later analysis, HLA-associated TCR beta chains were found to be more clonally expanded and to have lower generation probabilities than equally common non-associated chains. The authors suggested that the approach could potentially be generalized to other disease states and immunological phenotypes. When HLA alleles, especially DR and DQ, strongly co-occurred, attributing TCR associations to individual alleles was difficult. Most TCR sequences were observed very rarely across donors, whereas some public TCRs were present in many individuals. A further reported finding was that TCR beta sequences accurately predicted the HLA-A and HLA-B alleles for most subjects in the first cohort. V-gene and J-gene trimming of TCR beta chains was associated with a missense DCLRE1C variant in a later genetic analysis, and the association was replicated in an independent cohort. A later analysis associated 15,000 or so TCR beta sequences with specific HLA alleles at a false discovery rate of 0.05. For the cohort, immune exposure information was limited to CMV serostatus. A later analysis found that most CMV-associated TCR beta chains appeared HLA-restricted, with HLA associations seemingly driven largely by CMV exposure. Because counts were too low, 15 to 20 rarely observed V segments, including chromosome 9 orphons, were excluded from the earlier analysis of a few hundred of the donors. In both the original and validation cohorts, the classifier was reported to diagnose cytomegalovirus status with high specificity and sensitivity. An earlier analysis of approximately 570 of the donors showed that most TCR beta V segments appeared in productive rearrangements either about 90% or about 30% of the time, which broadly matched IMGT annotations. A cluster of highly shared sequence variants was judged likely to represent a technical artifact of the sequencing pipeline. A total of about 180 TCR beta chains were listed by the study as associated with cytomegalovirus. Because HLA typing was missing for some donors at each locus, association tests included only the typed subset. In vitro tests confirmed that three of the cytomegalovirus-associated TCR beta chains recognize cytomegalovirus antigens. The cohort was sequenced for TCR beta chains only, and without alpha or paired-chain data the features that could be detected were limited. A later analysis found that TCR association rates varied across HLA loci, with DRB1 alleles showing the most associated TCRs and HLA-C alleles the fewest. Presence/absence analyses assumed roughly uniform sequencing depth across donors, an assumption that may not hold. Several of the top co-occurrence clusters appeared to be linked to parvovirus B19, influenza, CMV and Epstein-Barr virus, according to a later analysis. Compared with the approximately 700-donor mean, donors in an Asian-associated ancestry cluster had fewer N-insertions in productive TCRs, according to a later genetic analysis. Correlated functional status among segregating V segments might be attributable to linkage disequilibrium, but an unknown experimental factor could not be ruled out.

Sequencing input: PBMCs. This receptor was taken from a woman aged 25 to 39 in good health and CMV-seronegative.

The DNA reads TGTGCCAGCAGCTCCACGGGACAGGGCTCCCAAGAGACCCAGTACTTC. Its amino acids are CASSSTGQGSQETQYF. The sequence links TRBV7-6 to TRBJ2-5, and TRBD1 matches 9 of the central bases. The CDR3 covers 16 residues, taking in both the cysteine and the phenylalanine. The kept DNA is CDR3 alone, 48 bases in frame from the first base. Ends trimmed: V by 4 bases, J by 1 base; bases unmatched to a gene: 7. The germline V gene gives CDR1 as SGHVS and CDR2 as FNYEAQ.